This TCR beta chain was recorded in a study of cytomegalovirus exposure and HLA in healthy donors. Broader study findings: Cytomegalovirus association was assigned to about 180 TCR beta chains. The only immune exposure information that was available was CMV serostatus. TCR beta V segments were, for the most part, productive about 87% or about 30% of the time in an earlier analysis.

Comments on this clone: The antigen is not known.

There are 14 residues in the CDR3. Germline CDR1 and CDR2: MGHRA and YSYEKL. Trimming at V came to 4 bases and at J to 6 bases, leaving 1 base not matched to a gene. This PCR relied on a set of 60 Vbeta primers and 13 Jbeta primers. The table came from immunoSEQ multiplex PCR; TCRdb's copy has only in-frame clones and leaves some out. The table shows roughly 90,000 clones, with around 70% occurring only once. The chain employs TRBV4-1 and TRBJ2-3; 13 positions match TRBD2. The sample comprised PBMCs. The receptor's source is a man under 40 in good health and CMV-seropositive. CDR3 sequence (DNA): TGCGCCAGCAGCCCGGGACTAGCGGGGGATACGCAGTATTTT. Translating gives CASSPGLAGDTQYF.